Listed below are T cell receptor beta chains from one sample, sequenced in a study of blood T cell repertoires in COVID-19. Data came from immunoSEQ multiplex PCR; TCRdb stores just in-frame clones and leaves some out. The table lists 300,000 to 400,000 clones, about 87% of them singletons. Sequenced sample: peripheral blood. The receptors here all came from a young man with COVID-19, enrolled during active disease. Each CDR3 is given with its conserved first and last residue. The D gene is left open where the match is weak. Clone size is stated in some rows and not others, as once, few, many or a class when expanded.

D gene: .; V gene: TRBV19; clone size: .; J gene: TRBJ1-2; CDR3 protein: CASTLTGTEFYGYTF; CDR3 DNA: TGTGCCAGTACCCTTACCGGGACTGAATTCTATGGCTACACCTTC
D gene: .; V gene: TRBV14; clone size: few; J gene: TRBJ1-1; CDR3 protein: CASSQVLGMGQSFRTEAFF; CDR3 DNA: TGTGCCAGCAGCCAAGTATTAGGCATGGGGCAGAGTTTTCGCACTGAAGCTTTCTTT
D gene: .; V gene: TRBV6-2/TRBV6-3; clone size: .; J gene: TRBJ2-7; CDR3 protein: CASSYSEYEQYF; CDR3 DNA: TGTGCCAGCAGTTACTCGGAGTACGAGCAGTACTTC
D gene: TRBD2; V gene: TRBV4-1; clone size: .; J gene: TRBJ2-4; CDR3 protein: CASSLPPPGGKNIQYF; CDR3 DNA: TGCGCCAGCAGCCTTCCCCCCCCGGGGGGCAAAAACATTCAGTACTTC
D gene: TRBD1; V gene: TRBV7-9; clone size: .; J gene: TRBJ1-1; CDR3 protein: CASSSQGGLGGTEAFF; CDR3 DNA: TGTGCCAGCAGCTCCCAGGGGGGACTCGGTGGAACTGAAGCTTTCTTT
D gene: .; V gene: TRBV12-3/TRBV12-4; clone size: .; J gene: TRBJ1-2; CDR3 protein: CASSLRNYGYTF; CDR3 DNA: TGTGCCAGCAGTTTACGTAACTATGGCTACACCTTC
D gene: .; V gene: TRBV5-6; clone size: .; J gene: TRBJ2-3; CDR3 protein: CAPRAGAGASAEHTDTQYF; CDR3 DNA: TGTGCCCCCAGGGCCGGCGCGGGGGCCTCCGCCGAACACACAGATACGCAGTATTTT
D gene: .; V gene: TRBV18; clone size: .; J gene: TRBJ2-3; CDR3 protein: CASSGLSLATDTQYF; CDR3 DNA: TGTGCCAGCTCAGGGCTTTCCCTAGCGACAGATACGCAGTATTTT
D gene: TRBD1; V gene: TRBV7-2; clone size: .; J gene: TRBJ2-5; CDR3 protein: CASSTTGGWETQYF; CDR3 DNA: TGTGCCAGCAGTACGACAGGGGGGTGGGAGACCCAGTACTTC
D gene: .; V gene: TRBV7-2; clone size: .; J gene: TRBJ1-5; CDR3 protein: CASSYRVNQPQHF; CDR3 DNA: TGTGCCAGCAGCTACAGAGTGAATCAGCCCCAGCATTTT
D gene: .; V gene: TRBV5-1; clone size: .; J gene: TRBJ1-2; CDR3 protein: CASSLDSNYGYTF; CDR3 DNA: TGCGCCAGCAGCCTGGACAGTAACTATGGCTACACCTTC
D gene: .; V gene: TRBV27; clone size: .; J gene: TRBJ2-1; CDR3 protein: CASSPSGDPRYNEQFF; CDR3 DNA: TGTGCCAGCAGTCCCTCGGGAGACCCCCGCTACAATGAGCAGTTCTTC
D gene: .; V gene: TRBV25-1; clone size: .; J gene: TRBJ1-5; CDR3 protein: CASSESRLHNQPQHF; CDR3 DNA: TGTGCCAGCAGTGAATCGAGACTCCACAATCAGCCCCAGCATTTT
D gene: .; V gene: TRBV11-2; clone size: .; J gene: TRBJ2-1; CDR3 protein: CASGRVGFRNEQFF; CDR3 DNA: TGTGCCAGCGGCAGGGTTGGTTTTAGAAATGAGCAGTTCTTC
D gene: .; V gene: TRBV27; clone size: .; J gene: TRBJ1-2; CDR3 protein: CASSLSSAGHPRYGYTF; CDR3 DNA: TGTGCCAGCAGTTTATCATCGGCAGGCCATCCTCGGTATGGCTACACCTTC
D gene: .; V gene: TRBV3-1/TRBV3-2; clone size: .; J gene: TRBJ2-7; CDR3 protein: CASSPTGTYEQYF; CDR3 DNA: TGTGCCAGCAGCCCTACAGGGACGTACGAGCAGTACTTC
D gene: .; V gene: TRBV7-3; clone size: .; J gene: TRBJ2-1; CDR3 protein: CASSLGLGNEQFF; CDR3 DNA: TGTGCCAGCAGCCTAGGCCTAGGAAATGAGCAGTTCTTC
D gene: .; V gene: TRBV9; clone size: .; J gene: TRBJ2-3; CDR3 protein: CASSVVAGTDTQYF; CDR3 DNA: TGTGCCAGCAGCGTAGTGGCTGGCACAGATACGCAGTATTTT
D gene: TRBD2; V gene: TRBV9; clone size: .; J gene: TRBJ2-1; CDR3 protein: CASSVGSSGRGEQFF; CDR3 DNA: TGTGCCAGCAGCGTAGGAAGTAGCGGGAGGGGAGAGCAGTTCTTC
D gene: TRBD1; V gene: TRBV19; clone size: .; J gene: TRBJ1-2; CDR3 protein: CASSIGTGQGYTF; CDR3 DNA: TGTGCCAGTAGTATAGGGACAGGACAGGGCTACACCTTC
D gene: TRBD2; V gene: TRBV6-5; clone size: .; J gene: TRBJ2-5; CDR3 protein: CASSFWLAGGETQYF; CDR3 DNA: TGTGCCAGCAGCTTTTGGCTAGCGGGGGGAGAGACCCAGTACTTC
D gene: .; V gene: TRBV19; clone size: .; J gene: TRBJ1-2; CDR3 protein: CASTLGGATNYGYTF; CDR3 DNA: TGTGCCAGTACCCTAGGGGGGGCGACTAACTATGGCTACACCTTC
D gene: .; V gene: TRBV19; clone size: .; J gene: TRBJ2-7; CDR3 protein: CASSTPGEGPSSYEQYF; CDR3 DNA: TGTGCCAGTAGTACCCCGGGAGAAGGACCGAGCTCCTACGAGCAGTACTTC
D gene: .; V gene: TRBV19; clone size: .; J gene: TRBJ1-1; CDR3 protein: CASSIWGDTEAFF; CDR3 DNA: TGTGCCAGTAGTATTTGGGGGGACACTGAAGCTTTCTTT
D gene: .; V gene: TRBV6-2/TRBV6-3; clone size: .; J gene: TRBJ2-3; CDR3 protein: CASSYNGLTGNPSSTDTQYF; CDR3 DNA: TGTGCCAGCAGTTACAACGGTCTTACAGGGAACCCTTCTAGCACAGATACGCAGTATTTT
D gene: TRBD1; V gene: TRBV5-6; clone size: .; J gene: TRBJ1-1; CDR3 protein: CASSQGQDVNTEAFF; CDR3 DNA: TGTGCCAGCAGCCAGGGACAGGACGTGAACACTGAAGCTTTCTTT
D gene: TRBD2; V gene: TRBV24-1; clone size: .; J gene: TRBJ2-7; CDR3 protein: CATSDLASSGSRYEQYF; CDR3 DNA: TGTGCCACCAGTGATTTGGCCTCTAGCGGGAGCCGGTACGAGCAGTACTTC
D gene: .; V gene: TRBV28; clone size: .; J gene: TRBJ2-7; CDR3 protein: CASSLSLQPYEQYF; CDR3 DNA: TGTGCCAGCAGTTTGAGTTTACAGCCCTACGAGCAGTACTTC
D gene: TRBD1; V gene: TRBV18; clone size: .; J gene: TRBJ2-1; CDR3 protein: CASSRDRGKIDEQFF; CDR3 DNA: TGTGCCAGCTCACGGGACAGGGGGAAGATCGATGAGCAGTTCTTC
D gene: TRBD1; V gene: TRBV2; clone size: .; J gene: TRBJ1-5; CDR3 protein: CASSKGQGDQPQHF; CDR3 DNA: TGTGCCAGCAGTAAGGGACAGGGGGATCAGCCCCAGCATTTT
D gene: TRBD1; V gene: TRBV7-2; clone size: .; J gene: TRBJ1-5; CDR3 protein: CASSLDRGGYQPQHF; CDR3 DNA: TGTGCCAGCAGCCTTGACAGGGGGGGTTATCAGCCCCAGCATTTT
D gene: TRBD1; V gene: TRBV15; clone size: .; J gene: TRBJ1-4; CDR3 protein: CATSRDYLDRGWEKLFF; CDR3 DNA: TGTGCCACCAGCAGAGATTACTTGGACAGGGGTTGGGAAAAACTGTTTTTT
D gene: TRBD1; V gene: TRBV28; clone size: .; J gene: TRBJ2-7; CDR3 protein: CASSPLGTGRTGQYF; CDR3 DNA: TGTGCCAGCAGTCCGCTGGGGACAGGGAGGACCGGGCAGTACTTC
D gene: TRBD1; V gene: TRBV2; clone size: once; J gene: TRBJ1-5; CDR3 protein: CASSGPSTGRNQPQHF; CDR3 DNA: TGTGCCAGCAGTGGACCCTCGACAGGGCGGAATCAGCCCCAGCATTTT
D gene: TRBD2; V gene: TRBV18; clone size: .; J gene: TRBJ2-1; CDR3 protein: CASSPSGLAGGNEQFF; CDR3 DNA: TGTGCCAGCTCACCATCGGGACTAGCGGGCGGGAATGAGCAGTTCTTC
D gene: .; V gene: TRBV9; clone size: .; J gene: TRBJ1-2; CDR3 protein: CASSVGRGNYGYTF; CDR3 DNA: TGTGCCAGCAGCGTAGGCCGGGGAAACTATGGCTACACCTTC
D gene: .; V gene: TRBV11-3; clone size: .; J gene: TRBJ2-1; CDR3 protein: CASSSHSNSYNEQFF; CDR3 DNA: TGTGCCAGCAGCTCTCACAGTAATTCCTACAATGAGCAGTTCTTC
D gene: .; V gene: TRBV9; clone size: .; J gene: TRBJ1-1; CDR3 protein: CASSSSGSHTEAFF; CDR3 DNA: TGTGCCAGCAGCTCTTCCGGGTCCCACACTGAAGCTTTCTTT
D gene: TRBD2; V gene: TRBV19; clone size: .; J gene: TRBJ2-3; CDR3 protein: CASSMYVVAGEGTQYF; CDR3 DNA: TGTGCCAGTAGTATGTACGTAGTCGCGGGAGAGGGTACGCAGTATTTT
D gene: TRBD1; V gene: TRBV6-6; clone size: .; J gene: TRBJ1-3; CDR3 protein: CASSRSGTGFLGNTIYF; CDR3 DNA: TGTGCCAGCAGTCGGTCCGGGACAGGCTTTCTCGGAAACACCATATATTTT
D gene: TRBD1; V gene: TRBV11-3; clone size: .; J gene: TRBJ2-1; CDR3 protein: CASSAFRGTGFLNEQFF; CDR3 DNA: TGTGCCAGCAGCGCCTTTCGGGGGACAGGGTTTCTGAATGAGCAGTTCTTC
D gene: TRBD1; V gene: TRBV19; clone size: .; J gene: TRBJ2-7; CDR3 protein: CASSIVKDRSTYEQYF; CDR3 DNA: TGTGCCAGTAGTATCGTGAAGGACAGGTCGACCTACGAGCAGTACTTC
D gene: .; V gene: TRBV27; clone size: .; J gene: TRBJ1-1; CDR3 protein: CASSFGQNVNAFF; CDR3 DNA: TGTGCCAGCAGTTTCGGACAAAATGTTAACGCTTTCTTT
D gene: .; V gene: TRBV27; clone size: .; J gene: TRBJ1-1; CDR3 protein: CASSLSGQKAFF; CDR3 DNA: TGTGCCAGCAGTTTATCCGGACAGAAAGCTTTCTTT
D gene: TRBD1; V gene: TRBV6-2/TRBV6-3; clone size: .; J gene: TRBJ2-2; CDR3 protein: CASSFRPQSGGTGELFF; CDR3 DNA: TGTGCCAGCAGTTTCCGACCACAGTCAGGGGGCACCGGGGAGCTGTTTTTT
D gene: .; V gene: TRBV19; clone size: .; J gene: TRBJ2-1; CDR3 protein: CASSLPRQAHNEQFF; CDR3 DNA: TGTGCCAGTAGCCTCCCTCGACAGGCACACAATGAGCAGTTCTTC
D gene: .; V gene: TRBV2; clone size: few; J gene: TRBJ1-4; CDR3 protein: CASSEGGWGEKLFF; CDR3 DNA: TGTGCCAGCAGTGAAGGGGGCTGGGGTGAAAAACTGTTTTTT
D gene: .; V gene: TRBV5-1; clone size: .; J gene: TRBJ2-7; CDR3 protein: CASSPGDSSYEQYF; CDR3 DNA: TGCGCCAGCAGCCCAGGAGACAGTTCCTACGAGCAGTACTTC
D gene: .; V gene: TRBV5-6; clone size: .; J gene: TRBJ1-1; CDR3 protein: CASSPQGPWTEAFF; CDR3 DNA: TGTGCCAGCAGCCCCCAGGGTCCGTGGACTGAAGCTTTCTTT
D gene: TRBD2; V gene: TRBV5-1; clone size: .; J gene: TRBJ2-2; CDR3 protein: CASSPWTSATGELFF; CDR3 DNA: TGCGCCAGCAGCCCATGGACTAGCGCCACCGGGGAGCTGTTTTTT
D gene: .; V gene: TRBV30; clone size: .; J gene: TRBJ1-3; CDR3 protein: CAWTGTGNTIYF; CDR3 DNA: TGTGCCTGGACAGGGACTGGAAACACCATATATTTT
D gene: .; V gene: TRBV15; clone size: .; J gene: TRBJ1-2; CDR3 protein: CATSRDPRGSDGYTF; CDR3 DNA: TGTGCCACCAGCAGAGATCCCAGGGGATCGGATGGCTACACCTTC